This T cell receptor beta chain was identified during a study of blood T cell repertoires in COVID-19. Turning to the study itself: Samples came from the United States, Italy and Spain, spanning acute and convalescent COVID-19. In each case, the material was cDNA or gDNA derived from T cells, B-cell-depleted T cells, or PBMCs.

Under the authors' procedure: Reference gene primer amplification in the assay estimated nucleated cell counts. The repertoire was sequenced with immunoSEQ multiplex PCR; TCRdb's copy has only in-frame clones and lacks some. Clone size and the V and J calls come from that table; the DNA yielded D and trimming. The sample lists 60,000 to 75,000 clones, 88% occurring once. Germline lookup yields CDR1 LGHNA and CDR2 YNFKEQ. Trimming shortened V by 0 bases and J by 7 bases, and 18 bases separated the two germline ends. The CDR3 has 16 amino acids. This clone was recorded only once. The sequenced material came from peripheral blood. The rearrangement joins TRBV4-2 to TRBJ1-2; D is perhaps TRBD1 (5 bases). This clonotype originated in a human donor in a cohort sampled during active COVID-19. This CDR3 reads CASSQDWGSRESGYTF. The CDR3 DNA sequence: TGTGCCAGCAGCCAAGATTGGGGCAGCAGGGAAAGTGGCTACACCTTC.